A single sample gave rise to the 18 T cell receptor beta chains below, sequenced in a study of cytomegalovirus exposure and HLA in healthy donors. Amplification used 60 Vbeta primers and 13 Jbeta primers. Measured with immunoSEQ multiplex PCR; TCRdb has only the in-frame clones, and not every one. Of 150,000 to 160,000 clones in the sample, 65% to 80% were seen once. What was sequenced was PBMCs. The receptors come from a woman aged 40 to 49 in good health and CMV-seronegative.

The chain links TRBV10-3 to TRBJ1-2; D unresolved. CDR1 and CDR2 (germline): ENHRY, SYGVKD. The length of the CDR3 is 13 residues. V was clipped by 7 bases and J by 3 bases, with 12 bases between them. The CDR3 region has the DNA TGTGCCATCAATGCAGCCGGGGACTATGGCTACACCTTC. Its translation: CAINAAGDYGYTF.

The CDR3 bases are TGTGCCAGCAGTCTTGGACCCCGGAGGGAGCAGTACTTC. Its translation is CASSLGPRREQYF. This chain joins TRBV11-2 and TRBJ2-7, with D possibly matching TRBD2 (5 bases). The germline V and J ends were trimmed by 6 bases and 7 bases, with 16 bases remaining between them. The germline gives CDR1 SGHAT, CDR2 FQNNGV. CDR3 length: 13 amino acids.

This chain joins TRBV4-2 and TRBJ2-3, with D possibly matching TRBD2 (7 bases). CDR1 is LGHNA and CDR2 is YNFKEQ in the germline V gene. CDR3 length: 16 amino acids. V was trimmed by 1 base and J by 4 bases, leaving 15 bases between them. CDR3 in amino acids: CASSQVGRGGADTQYF. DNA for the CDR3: TGTGCCAGCAGCCAAGTGGGGAGGGGGGGCGCAGATACGCAGTATTTT.

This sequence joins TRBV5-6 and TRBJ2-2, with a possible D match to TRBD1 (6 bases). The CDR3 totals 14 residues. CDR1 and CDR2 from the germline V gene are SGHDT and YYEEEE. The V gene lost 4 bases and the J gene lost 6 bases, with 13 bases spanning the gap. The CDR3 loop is CASSEYREAGELFF. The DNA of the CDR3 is TGTGCCAGCAGCGAATACAGGGAAGCCGGGGAGCTGTTTTTT.

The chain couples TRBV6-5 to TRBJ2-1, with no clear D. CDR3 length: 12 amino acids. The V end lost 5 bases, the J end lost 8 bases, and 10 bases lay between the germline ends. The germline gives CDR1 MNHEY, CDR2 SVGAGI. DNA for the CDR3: TGTGCCAGCAGTCTATTTAATGATGAGCAGTTCTTC. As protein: CASSLFNDEQFF.

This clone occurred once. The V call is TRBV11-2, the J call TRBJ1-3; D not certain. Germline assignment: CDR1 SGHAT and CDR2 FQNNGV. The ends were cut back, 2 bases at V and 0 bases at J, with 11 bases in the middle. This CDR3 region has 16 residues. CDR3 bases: TGTGCCAGCAGCTTACGGGGTGGACCCTCTGGAAACACCATATATTTT. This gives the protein CASSLRGGPSGNTIYF.

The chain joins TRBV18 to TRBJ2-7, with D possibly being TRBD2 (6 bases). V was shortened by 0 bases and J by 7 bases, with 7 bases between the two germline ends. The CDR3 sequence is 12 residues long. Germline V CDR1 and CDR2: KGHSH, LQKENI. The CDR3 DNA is TGTGCCAGCTCACCACCTGGGGGGGAGCAGTACTTC. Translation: CASSPPGGEQYF.

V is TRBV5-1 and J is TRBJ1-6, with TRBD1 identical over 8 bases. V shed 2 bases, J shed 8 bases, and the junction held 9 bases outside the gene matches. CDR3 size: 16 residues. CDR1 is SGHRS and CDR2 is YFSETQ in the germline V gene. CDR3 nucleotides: TGCGCCAGCAGCTTAGCTAGGGACAGGCGGGATTCACCCCTCCACTTT. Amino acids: CASSLARDRRDSPLHF.

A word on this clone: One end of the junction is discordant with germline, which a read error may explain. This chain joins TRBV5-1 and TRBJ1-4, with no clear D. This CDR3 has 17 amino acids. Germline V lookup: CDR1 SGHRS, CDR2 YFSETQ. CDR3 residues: CASSPDRVNLTPSNVVF. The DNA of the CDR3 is TGCGCCAGCAGTCCCGACCGGGTAAACCTCACTCCCTCTAACGTGGTTTTT.

CDR3 in DNA: TGTGCCTGGTACTCGACAGGGGGCCGTACAACGCACACTGAAGCTTTCTTT. Its protein is CAWYSTGGRTTHTEAFF. V usage is TRBV30 and J usage is TRBJ1-1; 10 positions agree with TRBD1. V trimming: 5 bases; J trimming: 3 bases; junction bases outside the gene matches: 15. Germline lookup yields CDR1 GTSNPN and CDR2 SVGIG (reference sequence). The CDR3 has 17 residues.

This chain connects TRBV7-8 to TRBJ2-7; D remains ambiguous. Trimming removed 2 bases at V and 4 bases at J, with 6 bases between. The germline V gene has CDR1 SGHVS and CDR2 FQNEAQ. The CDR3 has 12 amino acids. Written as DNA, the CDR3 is TGTGCCAGCAGCTTAATTTCGTACGAGCAGTACTTC. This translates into CASSLISYEQYF.

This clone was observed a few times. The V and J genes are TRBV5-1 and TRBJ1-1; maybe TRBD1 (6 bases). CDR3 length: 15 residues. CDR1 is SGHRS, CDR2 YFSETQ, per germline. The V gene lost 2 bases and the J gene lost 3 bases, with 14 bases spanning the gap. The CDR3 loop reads CASSFLGQPDTEAFF. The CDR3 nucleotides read TGCGCCAGCAGCTTTCTTGGACAGCCAGACACTGAAGCTTTCTTT.

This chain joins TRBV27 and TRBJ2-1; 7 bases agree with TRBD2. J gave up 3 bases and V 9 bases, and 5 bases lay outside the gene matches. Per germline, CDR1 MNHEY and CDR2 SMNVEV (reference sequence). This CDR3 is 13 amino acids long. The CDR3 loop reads CASRLAGYNEQFF. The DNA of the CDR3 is TGTGCCAGTCGATTAGCGGGCTACAATGAGCAGTTCTTC.

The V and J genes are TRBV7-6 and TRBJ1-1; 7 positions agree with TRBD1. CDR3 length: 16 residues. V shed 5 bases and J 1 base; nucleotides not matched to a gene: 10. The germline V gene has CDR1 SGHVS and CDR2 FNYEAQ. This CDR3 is CASSKPRQGGNTEAFF. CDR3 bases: TGTGCCAGCAGCAAGCCCCGACAGGGCGGGAACACTGAAGCTTTCTTT.

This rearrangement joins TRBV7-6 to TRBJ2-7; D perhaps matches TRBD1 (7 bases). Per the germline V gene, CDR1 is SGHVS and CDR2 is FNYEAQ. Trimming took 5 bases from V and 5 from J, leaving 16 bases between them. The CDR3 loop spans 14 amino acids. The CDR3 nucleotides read TGTGCCAGCAGCCTCCAGGGGGGTCTCCACGAGCAGTACTTC. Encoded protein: CASSLQGGLHEQYF.

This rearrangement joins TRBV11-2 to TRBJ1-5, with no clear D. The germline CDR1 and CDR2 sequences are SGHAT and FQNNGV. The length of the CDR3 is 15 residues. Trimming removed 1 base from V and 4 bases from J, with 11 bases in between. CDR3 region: CASSLGREGNQPQHF. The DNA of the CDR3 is TGTGCCAGCAGCTTAGGGAGGGAGGGAAATCAGCCCCAGCATTTT.

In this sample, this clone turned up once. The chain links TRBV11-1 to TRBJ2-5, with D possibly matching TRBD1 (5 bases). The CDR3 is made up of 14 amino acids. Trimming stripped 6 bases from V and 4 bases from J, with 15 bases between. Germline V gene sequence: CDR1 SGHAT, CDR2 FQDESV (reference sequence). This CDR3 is CASSPTQGGETQYF. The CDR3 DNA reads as TGTGCCAGCAGTCCCACCCAGGGTGGAGAGACCCAGTACTTC. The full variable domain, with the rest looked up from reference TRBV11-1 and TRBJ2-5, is EAEVAQSPRYKITEKSQAVAFWCDPISGHATLYWYRQILGQGPELLVQFQDESVVDDSQLPKDRFSAERLKGVDSTLKIQPAELGDSAMYLCASSPTQGGETQYFGPGTRLLVL.

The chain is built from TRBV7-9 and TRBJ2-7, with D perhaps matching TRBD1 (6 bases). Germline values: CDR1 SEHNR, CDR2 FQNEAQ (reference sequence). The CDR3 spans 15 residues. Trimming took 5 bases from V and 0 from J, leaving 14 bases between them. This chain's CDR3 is CASSPQGPLSYEQYF. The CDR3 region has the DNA TGTGCCAGCAGCCCCCAGGGGCCCCTCTCCTACGAGCAGTACTTC.